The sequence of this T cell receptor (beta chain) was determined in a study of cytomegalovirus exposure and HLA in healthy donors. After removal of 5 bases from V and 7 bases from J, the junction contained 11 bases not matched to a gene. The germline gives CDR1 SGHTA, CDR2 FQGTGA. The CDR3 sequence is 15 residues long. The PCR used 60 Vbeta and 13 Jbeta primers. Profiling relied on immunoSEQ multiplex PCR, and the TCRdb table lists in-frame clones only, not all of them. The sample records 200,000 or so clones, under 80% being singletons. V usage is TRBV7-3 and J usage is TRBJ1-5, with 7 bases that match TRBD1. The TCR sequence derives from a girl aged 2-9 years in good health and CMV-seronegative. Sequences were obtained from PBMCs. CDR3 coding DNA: TGTGCCAGCAGCCCCGGACAGGCCACGGCACAGCCCCAGCATTTT. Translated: CASSPGQATAQPQHF. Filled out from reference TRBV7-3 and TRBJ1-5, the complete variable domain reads GAGVSQTPSNKVTEKGKYVELRCDPISGHTALYWYRQSLGQGPEFLIYFQGTGAADDSGLPNDRFFAVRPEGSVSTLKIQRTERGDSAVYLCASSPGQATAQPQHFGDGTRLSIL.